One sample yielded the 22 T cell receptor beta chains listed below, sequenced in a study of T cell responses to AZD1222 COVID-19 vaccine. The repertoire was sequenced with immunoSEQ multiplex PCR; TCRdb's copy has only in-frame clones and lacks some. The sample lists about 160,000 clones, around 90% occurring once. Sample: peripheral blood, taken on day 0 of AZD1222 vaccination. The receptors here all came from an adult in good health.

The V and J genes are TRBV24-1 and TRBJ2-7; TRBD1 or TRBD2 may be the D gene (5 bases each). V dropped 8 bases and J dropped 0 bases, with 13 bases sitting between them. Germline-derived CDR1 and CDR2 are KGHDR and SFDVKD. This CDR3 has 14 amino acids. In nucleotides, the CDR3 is TGTGCCACCACGGGGCTAGCAGGCTCCTACGAGCAGTACTTC. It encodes CATTGLAGSYEQYF.

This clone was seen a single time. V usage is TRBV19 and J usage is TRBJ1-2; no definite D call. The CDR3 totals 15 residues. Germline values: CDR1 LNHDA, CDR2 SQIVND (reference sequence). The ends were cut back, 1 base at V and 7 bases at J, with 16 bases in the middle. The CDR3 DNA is TGTGCCAGTAGTATAGGCGAGTTGGACGGGAGTGGCTACACCTTC. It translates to CASSIGELDGSGYTF. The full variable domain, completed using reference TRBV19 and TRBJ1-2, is DGGITQSPKYLFRKEGQNVTLSCEQNLNHDAMYWYRQDPGQGLRLIYYSQIVNDFQKGDIAEGYSVSREKKESFPLTVTSAQKNPTAFYLCASSIGELDGSGYTFGSGTRLTVV.

The CDR3 loop reads CASSLGRERSTDTQYF. The CDR3 DNA reads TGTGCCAGCAGCTTGGGGCGGGAGAGGAGCACAGATACGCAGTATTTT. This chain uses TRBV5-5 with TRBJ2-3; 7 nucleotides line up with TRBD2. The CDR3 contains 16 residues. Germline CDR1 is SGHKS and CDR2 is YYEKEE (reference sequence). Trimming took 0 bases from V and 0 from J; bases not matched to a gene: 4. The whole variable domain, filled in from reference TRBV5-5 and TRBJ2-3, reads DAGVTQSPTHLIKTRGQQVTLRCSPISGHKSVSWYQQVLGQGPQFIFQYYEKEERGRGNFPDRFSARQFPNYSSELNVNALLLGDSALYLCASSLGRERSTDTQYFGPGTRLTVL.

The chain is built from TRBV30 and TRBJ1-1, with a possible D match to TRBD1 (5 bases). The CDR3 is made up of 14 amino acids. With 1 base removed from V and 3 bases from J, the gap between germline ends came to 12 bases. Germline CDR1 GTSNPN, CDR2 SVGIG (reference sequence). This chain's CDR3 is CAWSAYDRYTEAFF. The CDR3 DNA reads TGTGCCTGGAGTGCCTACGACAGATACACTGAAGCTTTCTTT.

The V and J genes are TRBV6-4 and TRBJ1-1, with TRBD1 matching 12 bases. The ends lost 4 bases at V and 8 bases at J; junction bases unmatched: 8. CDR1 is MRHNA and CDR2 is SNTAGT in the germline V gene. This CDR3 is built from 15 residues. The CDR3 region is CASSGPGQGAEEAFF. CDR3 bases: TGTGCCAGCAGTGGACCGGGACAGGGGGCGGAAGAAGCTTTCTTT.

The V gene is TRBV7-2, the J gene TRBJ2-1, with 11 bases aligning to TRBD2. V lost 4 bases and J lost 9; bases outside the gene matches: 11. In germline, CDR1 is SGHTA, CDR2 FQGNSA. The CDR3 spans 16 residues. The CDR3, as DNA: TGTGCCAGCAGCTCGGATAGCGGGAGGGCCTTCATTGAGCAGTTCTTC. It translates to CASSSDSGRAFIEQFF.

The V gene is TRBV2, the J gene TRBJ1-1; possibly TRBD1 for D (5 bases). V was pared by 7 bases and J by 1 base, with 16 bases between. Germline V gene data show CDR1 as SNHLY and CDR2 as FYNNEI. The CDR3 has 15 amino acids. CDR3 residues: CASTERAGGNTEAFF. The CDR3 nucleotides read TGTGCCAGCACGGAGAGGGCGGGGGGGAACACTGAAGCTTTCTTT.

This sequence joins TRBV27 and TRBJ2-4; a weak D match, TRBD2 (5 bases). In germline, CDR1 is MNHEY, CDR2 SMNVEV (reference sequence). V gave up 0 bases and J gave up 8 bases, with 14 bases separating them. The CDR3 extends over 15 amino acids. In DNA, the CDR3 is TGTGCCAGCAGTTTATCGAACGGGGAGTTGGACATTCAGTACTTC. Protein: CASSLSNGELDIQYF.

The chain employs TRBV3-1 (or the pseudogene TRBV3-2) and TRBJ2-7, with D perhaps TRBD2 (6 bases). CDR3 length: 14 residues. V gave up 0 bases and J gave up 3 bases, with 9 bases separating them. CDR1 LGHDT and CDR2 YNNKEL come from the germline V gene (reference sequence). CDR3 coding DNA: TGTGCCAGCAGCCAAGATATCGGGGGCTACGAGCAGTACTTC. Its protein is CASSQDIGGYEQYF.

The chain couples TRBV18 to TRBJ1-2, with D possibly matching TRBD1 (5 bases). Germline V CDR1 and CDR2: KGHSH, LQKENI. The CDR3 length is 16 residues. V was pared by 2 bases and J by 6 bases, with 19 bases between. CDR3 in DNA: TGTGCCAGCTCACCAACAGGAACCCCGCTCAGGGATGGCTACACCTTC. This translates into CASSPTGTPLRDGYTF.

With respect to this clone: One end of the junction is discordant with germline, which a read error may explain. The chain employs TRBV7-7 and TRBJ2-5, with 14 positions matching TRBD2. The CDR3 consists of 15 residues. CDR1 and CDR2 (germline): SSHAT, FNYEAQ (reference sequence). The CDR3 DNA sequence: TGTGCTAGCAGCAGACTAGCGGGAGGGGCGGAGACCCAGTACTTC. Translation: CASSRLAGGAETQYF.

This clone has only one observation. The CDR3 here is CASSVDRGNSPLHF. CDR3 sequence (DNA): TGTGCCAGCAGCGTGGACAGGGGCAATTCACCCCTCCACTTT. The chain recombines TRBV7-2 with TRBJ1-6, with 9 bases matching TRBD1. The CDR3 spans 14 residues. Unmatched junction bases numbered 3, after V lost 5 bases and J lost 7 bases. The germline V gene encodes CDR1 SGHTA and CDR2 FQGNSA.

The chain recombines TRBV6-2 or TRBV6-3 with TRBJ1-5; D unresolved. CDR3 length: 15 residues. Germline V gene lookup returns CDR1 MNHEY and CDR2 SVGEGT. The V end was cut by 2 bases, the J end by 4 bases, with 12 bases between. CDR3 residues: CASSYQRTANQPQHF. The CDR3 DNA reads TGTGCCAGCAGTTACCAACGAACGGCGAATCAGCCCCAGCATTTT.

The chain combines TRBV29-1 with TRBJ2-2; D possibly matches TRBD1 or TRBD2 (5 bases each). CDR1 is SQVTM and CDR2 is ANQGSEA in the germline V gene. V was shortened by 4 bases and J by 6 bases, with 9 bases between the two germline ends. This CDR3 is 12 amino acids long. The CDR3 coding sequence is TGCAGCGTTGGTGGGGGAGCCGGGGAGCTGTTTTTT. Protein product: CSVGGGAGELFF.

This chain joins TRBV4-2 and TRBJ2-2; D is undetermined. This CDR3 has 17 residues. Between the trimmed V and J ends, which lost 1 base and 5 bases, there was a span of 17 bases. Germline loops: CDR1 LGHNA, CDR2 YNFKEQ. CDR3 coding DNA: TGTGCCAGCAGCCAAGTGGTATTGGAGATGGGGACCGGGGAGCTGTTTTTT. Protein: CASSQVVLEMGTGELFF.

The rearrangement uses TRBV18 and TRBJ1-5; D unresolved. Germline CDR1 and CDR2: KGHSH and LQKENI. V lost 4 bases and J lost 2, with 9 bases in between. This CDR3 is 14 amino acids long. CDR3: CASSLWDGNQPQHF. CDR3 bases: TGTGCCAGCTCACTGTGGGATGGCAATCAGCCCCAGCATTTT.

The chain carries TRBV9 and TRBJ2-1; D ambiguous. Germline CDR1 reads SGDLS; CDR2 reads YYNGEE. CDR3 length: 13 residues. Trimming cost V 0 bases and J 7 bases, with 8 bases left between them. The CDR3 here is CASSVGRLNEQFF. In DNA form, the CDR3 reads TGTGCCAGCAGCGTAGGCAGACTTAATGAGCAGTTCTTC.

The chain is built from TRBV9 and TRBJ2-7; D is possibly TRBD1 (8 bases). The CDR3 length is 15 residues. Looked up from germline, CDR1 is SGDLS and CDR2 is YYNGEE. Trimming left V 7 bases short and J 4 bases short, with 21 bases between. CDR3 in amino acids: CASAQGASGSYEQYF. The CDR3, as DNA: TGTGCCAGCGCCCAGGGGGCTAGCGGCTCATACGAGCAGTACTTC.

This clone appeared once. The CDR3 coding sequence is TGTGCCAGTAGTATCGGGAAGGGGAACACTGAAGCTTTCTTT. Protein sequence: CASSIGKGNTEAFF. This chain uses TRBV19 with TRBJ1-1; D remains unclear. V lost 3 bases and J 1 base, leaving 9 bases between the germline ends. Germline V gene data show CDR1 as LNHDA and CDR2 as SQIVND (reference sequence). CDR3 length: 14 amino acids.

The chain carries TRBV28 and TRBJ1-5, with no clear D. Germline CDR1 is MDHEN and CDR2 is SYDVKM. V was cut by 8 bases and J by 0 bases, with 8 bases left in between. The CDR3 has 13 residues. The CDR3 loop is CASETASNQPQHF. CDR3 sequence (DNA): TGTGCCAGCGAAACAGCTAGCAATCAGCCCCAGCATTTT.

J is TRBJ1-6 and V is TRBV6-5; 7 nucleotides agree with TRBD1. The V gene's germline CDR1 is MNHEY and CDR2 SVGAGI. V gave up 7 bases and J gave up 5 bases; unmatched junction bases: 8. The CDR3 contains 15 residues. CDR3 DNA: TGTGCCAGCAACCCGACAGGGTACGATAATTCACCCCTCCACTTT. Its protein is CASNPTGYDNSPLHF.

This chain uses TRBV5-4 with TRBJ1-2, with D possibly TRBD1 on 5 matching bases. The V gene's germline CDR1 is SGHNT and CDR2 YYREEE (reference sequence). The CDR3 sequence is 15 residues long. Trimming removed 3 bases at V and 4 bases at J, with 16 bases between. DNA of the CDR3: TGTGCCAGCAGCTCCCCCCAGGGAAACGTCTATGGCTACACCTTC. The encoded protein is CASSSPQGNVYGYTF.